Below are 21 T cell receptor beta chains sequenced from a single sample in a study of blood T cells in healthy people across ages. The use of a sample-barcoded 5' primer and a J-beta primer mix characterized a second PCR of roughly 6 to 11 cycles. One entry per CDR3 protein results from TCRdb running MiXCR on the 5' RACE reads. The table has roughly 1,500,000 distinct CDR3 sequences, around 36% seen once; the top ten hold roughly 10%. The source material was blood. These receptors were taken from a woman in her 30s in good health.

The chain couples TRBV28 to TRBJ2-5, with 10 bases matching TRBD2. V trimming: 5 bases; J trimming: 11 bases; junction bases outside the gene matches: 14. The CDR3 runs to 15 residues. CDR1 is MDHEN, CDR2 SYDVKM, per germline. CDR3 sequence reads: CASSSPTSGAYEQYF. The CDR3 nucleotides are TGTGCCAGCAGTAGTCCAACTAGCGGGGCATATGAGCAGTACTTC.

The V call is TRBV7-2, the J call TRBJ2-5; TRBD2 aligns across 11 bases. CDR3 size: 19 residues. V gave up 2 bases and J gave up 7 bases; unmatched junction bases: 18. Germline assignment: CDR1 SGHTA and CDR2 FQGNSA. The CDR3 DNA is TGTGCCAGCAGCTTAATCCAGGGGCCCTTAGCGGGAGGGCGGGGGACCCAGTACTTC. Protein: CASSLIQGPLAGGRGTQYF.

V is TRBV27 and J is TRBJ2-3, with 11 bases identical to TRBD2. Germline loops: CDR1 MNHEY, CDR2 SMNVEV (reference sequence). The CDR3 totals 16 residues. J lost 6 bases, V lost 6 bases, and 11 bases had no gene match. As DNA, the CDR3 is TGTGCCAGCAGACAGCTAGCGGGAGGAGTGGCGGATACGCAGTATTTT. Protein: CASRQLAGGVADTQYF.

This clonotype was recorded once. An end of the junction differs from the germline gene, which may be a read error. V is TRBV14 and J is TRBJ2-7; 7 bases are shared with TRBD1. Looked up from germline, CDR1 is SGHDN and CDR2 is FVKESK. The CDR3 is made up of 14 amino acids. The CDR3 is CTSSQRTGGYEQYF. CDR3 in DNA: TGTACCAGCAGCCAAAGGACAGGAGGATACGAGCAGTACTTC.

In this sample, this clonotype turned up once. One junction end disagrees with the germline gene, perhaps due to a read error. The chain carries TRBV6-1 and TRBJ2-7; TRBD1 is a possible D gene (5 bases). The CDR3 length is 14 residues. Germline V gene lookup returns CDR1 MNHNS and CDR2 SASEGT. CDR3 sequence (DNA): TGTGCCACCAGTATAGTCCGACAGTCCTACGAGCAGTACTTC. This codes for CATSIVRQSYEQYF.

This clonotype was observed a few times. CDR3 residues: CASSHTGNRAGEPLHF. The DNA for the CDR3 is TGTGCCAGCAGCCACACCGGCAACAGGGCCGGGGAACCCCTCCACTTT. The chain couples TRBV11-2 to TRBJ1-6, with a tentative D call TRBD1 (6 bases). V lost 5 bases to trimming and J lost 12 bases, with 23 bases between them. The CDR3 length is 16 residues. Germline V gene data show CDR1 as SGHAT and CDR2 as FQNNGV.

The chain joins TRBV5-1 to TRBJ2-5, with D hard to call. Germline V gives CDR1 SGHRS, CDR2 YFSETQ. V was shortened by 0 bases and J by 5 bases, with 14 bases between the two germline ends. This CDR3 has 15 residues. The CDR3 DNA reads TGCGCCAGCAGCTTGGATGGGATGATCCTGGAGACCCAGTACTTC. Protein sequence: CASSLDGMILETQYF.

The chain carries TRBV9 and TRBJ2-5; a weak D match, TRBD1 (5 bases). The germline gives CDR1 SGDLS, CDR2 YYNGEE. This CDR3 contains 16 residues. Trimming cost V 0 bases and J 4 bases, with 16 bases left between them. The DNA for the CDR3 is TGTGCCAGCAGCGTAGAGGGTAGGGGTCAATCAGAGACCCAGTACTTC. Protein product: CASSVEGRGQSETQYF.

In its sample, this clonotype was seen a few times. In nucleotides, the CDR3 is TGTGCCAGCAGCCCAGGCCCAGGGGGCGGACGCCCTAATGTCTACGAGCAGTACTTC. This gives the protein CASSPGPGGGRPNVYEQYF. The rearrangement joins TRBV5-6 to TRBJ2-7, with 8 bases aligning to TRBD1. V lost 4 bases, J lost 3 bases, and 21 bases stayed unmatched. The CDR3 loop spans 19 amino acids. Germline CDR1 is SGHDT and CDR2 is YYEEEE.

The rearrangement links TRBV2 to TRBJ2-4, with 9 bases aligning to TRBD1. The closer fit of TRBJ2-7 to the DNA end suggests the J call may be wrong. Germline CDR1 is SNHLY and CDR2 is FYNNEI. The CDR3 has 17 residues. The CDR3 loop is CASSLVGTGRYFYEQYF. The CDR3 coding sequence is TGTGCCAGCAGTCTAGTAGGGACAGGGCGTTATTTCTACGAGCAGTACTTC.

The CDR3 region is CASSYSDRGEQYF. The CDR3 DNA reads TGTGCCAGCAGTTACTCGGACAGGGGTGAGCAGTACTTC. The V gene is TRBV6-2 or TRBV6-3, the J gene TRBJ2-7, with 9 bases that match TRBD1. This CDR3 spans 13 amino acids. Germline CDR1 and CDR2: MNHEY and SVGEGT. V lost 0 bases, J lost 7 bases, and 1 base stayed unmatched.

Regarding this clonotype: The junction differs from germline at one of its ends, possibly a read error. This chain uses TRBV12-3 or TRBV12-4 with TRBJ2-1, with 7 bases matching TRBD1. This CDR3 has 14 amino acids. The CDR3 sequence: CASSLGTGYNGQFF. DNA of the CDR3: TGTGCCAGCAGTTTAGGGACAGGATACAATGGGCAGTTCTTC.

To note about this clonotype: A read error may produce the germline difference seen at one junction end. The chain links TRBV20-1 to TRBJ2-3; 11 nucleotides match TRBD2. The germline V gene encodes CDR1 DFQATT and CDR2 SNEGSKA (reference sequence). This CDR3 is built from 17 residues. The CDR3 nucleotides read TGTAGTGCCCGCCCCCCACCGACTAGCGGGATATACGATACGCAGTATTTT. Its translation: CSARPPPTSGIYDTQYF.

This clonotype was counted only a few times. The rearrangement joins TRBV20-1 to TRBJ2-3; 13 positions agree with TRBD2. V trimming: 1 base; J trimming: 2 bases; junction bases outside the gene matches: 6. The V gene's germline CDR1 is DFQATT and CDR2 SNEGSKA (reference sequence). The CDR3 contains 17 residues. The CDR3 bases are TGCAGTGCTAGAGGTAGGACTAGCGGGGGCTACACAGATACGCAGTATTTT. Amino acid sequence: CSARGRTSGGYTDTQYF.

This clonotype was seen ten or more times. The genes are TRBV4-1 and TRBJ1-6, with unresolved D. CDR3 size: 15 residues. Germline CDR1 MGHRA, CDR2 YSYEKL. V lost 0 bases and J lost 4, with 7 bases in between. The CDR3 protein is CASSQEVRYNSPLHF. In nucleotides, the CDR3 is TGCGCCAGCAGCCAAGAAGTCAGGTATAATTCACCCCTCCACTTT.

The V gene is TRBV20-1, the J gene TRBJ2-5; 10 bases agree with TRBD1. J gave up 0 bases and V 6 bases, and 10 bases lay outside the gene matches. Germline values: CDR1 DFQATT, CDR2 SNEGSKA (reference sequence). This CDR3 region has 16 residues. This CDR3 is CSALGQGKLYQETQYF. The CDR3 bases are TGCAGTGCCTTGGGACAGGGGAAACTGTACCAAGAGACCCAGTACTTC.

The gene calls are TRBV4-1 and TRBJ2-1; 10 nucleotides agree with TRBD1. This CDR3 contains 17 residues. CDR1 and CDR2 from the germline V gene are MGHRA and YSYEKL. With V trimmed by 0 bases and J by 4 bases, 6 bases remained unmatched. The CDR3 reads CASSQDPGTGVYNEQFF. The CDR3 bases are TGCGCCAGCAGCCAAGATCCGGGGACAGGGGTTTACAATGAGCAGTTCTTC.

This clonotype has more than one count but fewer than ten. V is TRBV20-1 and J is TRBJ1-1, with D tentatively TRBD1 (6 bases). Trimming shortened V by 7 bases and J by 1 base, and 16 bases separated the two germline ends. This CDR3 is 14 amino acids long. Germline V gene lookup returns CDR1 DFQATT and CDR2 SNEGSKA (reference sequence). CDR3 residues: CSVRGWGANTEAFF. The CDR3 DNA is TGCAGTGTCCGAGGGTGGGGGGCGAACACTGAAGCTTTCTTT.

This clonotype was counted many times. The J gene is TRBJ1-1, the V gene TRBV4-1; TRBD1 might be the D (6 bases). The length of the CDR3 is 14 residues. The germline V and J ends were trimmed by 6 bases and 1 base, with 12 bases remaining between them. Per germline, CDR1 MGHRA and CDR2 YSYEKL. CDR3 bases: TGCGCCAGCAGTACAGGGTGGGGGAACACTGAAGCTTTCTTT. This translates into CASSTGWGNTEAFF.

This clonotype was detected ten times or more. The chain has TRBV29-1 and TRBJ2-3; D may be TRBD2 (6 bases). Trimming stripped 7 bases from V and 2 bases from J, with 16 bases between. CDR1 and CDR2 (germline): SQVTM, ANQGSEA. This CDR3 spans 14 amino acids. The CDR3: CSGLGTVNTDTQYF. In DNA, the CDR3 is TGCAGCGGCCTAGGGACTGTAAACACAGATACGCAGTATTTT.

On this clonotype itself: A clone one base away is much larger, so this may be a read error. V is TRBV7-6 and J is TRBJ2-5; 10 bases agree with TRBD2. CDR1 is SGHVS, CDR2 FNYEAQ, per germline. CDR3 length equals 16 residues. The CDR3 DNA sequence: TGTGTCAGCAGCTTAGGAGCGGGGGGGCCGATCGAGACCCAGTACTTC. Its translation: CVSSLGAGGPIETQYF. The entire variable domain, with the rest obtained from reference TRBV7-6 and TRBJ2-5, is as follows: GAGVSQSPRYKVTKRGQDVALRCDPISGHVSLYWYRQALGQGPEFLTYFNYEAQQDKSGLPNDRFSAERPEGSISTLTIQRTEQRDSAMYRCVSSLGAGGPIETQYFGPGTRLLVL.